This TCR beta chain came from a study of CD8+ T cells in alopecia areata. cDNA serving as the sequencing template came from extracted, reverse transcribed RNA. Assay used: immunoSEQ multiplex PCR; TCRdb lists only in-frame clones, some missing. The table has about 150,000 clones, nearly 55% seen once. Overall study findings and caveats: Possibly because of HLA-related factors, TCR sharing was less clear across patients than in mice.

Details on this clone: As yet, its antigen is unknown.

Germline CDR1 reads MNHEY; CDR2 reads SVGAGI. The CDR3 runs to 14 residues. V lost 7 bases, J lost 2 bases, and 14 bases lay in between. As to treatment: oral pan-JAK inhibitor, 5-10 mg twice daily. The V call is TRBV6-5, the J call TRBJ2-5; perhaps TRBD2 as D (5 bases). This clonotype originated in a human donor with alopecia areata. The sample here was CD8+ T cells sorted from blood, taken at week 4, from a patient treated with tofacitinib. DNA for the CDR3: TGTGCCAGCACTTGGGTCGGACTGCAAGAGACCCAGTACTTC. This encodes CASTWVGLQETQYF.